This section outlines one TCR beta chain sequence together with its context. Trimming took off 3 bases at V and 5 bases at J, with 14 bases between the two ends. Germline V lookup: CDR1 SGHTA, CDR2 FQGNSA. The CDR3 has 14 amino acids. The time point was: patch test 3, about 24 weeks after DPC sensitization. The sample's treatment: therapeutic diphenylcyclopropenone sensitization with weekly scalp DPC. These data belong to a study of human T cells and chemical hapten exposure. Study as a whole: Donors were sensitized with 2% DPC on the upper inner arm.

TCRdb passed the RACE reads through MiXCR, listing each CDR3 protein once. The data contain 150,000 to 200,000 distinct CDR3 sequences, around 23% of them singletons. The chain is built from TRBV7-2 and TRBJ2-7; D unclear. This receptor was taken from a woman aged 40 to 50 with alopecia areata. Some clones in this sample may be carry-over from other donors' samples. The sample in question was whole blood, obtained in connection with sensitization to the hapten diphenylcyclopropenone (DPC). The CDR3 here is CASSFSQYYNEQYF. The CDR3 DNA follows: TGTGCCAGCAGCTTCTCCCAGTATTACAACGAGCAGTACTTC.